A selection of T cell receptor beta chains follows, all from one sample in a study of OX40 agonist ivuxolimab in advanced cancers. Using immunoSEQ multiplex PCR, the repertoire was profiled, and TCRdb retains in-frame clones only, with some absent. The sample records about 34,000 clones, around 80% being singletons. The sample consisted of CD4+ or CD8+ T cells sorted from blood, taken in a trial of the OX40 agonist ivuxolimab. The receptors were gathered from an adult with an advanced solid tumor such as melanoma, head and neck, liver or kidney cancer. CDR3s include the opening cysteine and the closing phenylalanine or tryptophan. A D gene is named only where the DNA matches it firmly. The listing skips clone size in some rows; elsewhere it reads once, few, many or a size class.

V,D,J,size,CDR3,DNA
TRBV5-6,NA,TRBJ1-1,NA,CASSPFGTNTEAFF,TGTGCCAGCAGCCCATTCGGGACGAACACTGAAGCTTTCTTT
TRBV6-1,NA,TRBJ1-2,NA,CASSEAGTAHYGYTF,TGTGCCAGCAGTGAAGCAGGGACGGCTCACTATGGCTACACCTTC
TRBV30,NA,TRBJ1-2,NA,CAWSVPAGRGYTF,TGTGCCTGGAGTGTACCGGCAGGGCGAGGCTACACCTTC
TRBV5-6,TRBD1,TRBJ2-7,few,CASSGTGDSYEQYF,TGTGCCAGCAGCGGGACAGGGGATTCCTACGAGCAGTACTTC
TRBV27,NA,TRBJ2-5,NA,CASSSLLASGETQYF,TGTGCCAGCAGTTCTTTACTAGCCTCGGGAGAGACCCAGTACTTC
TRBV9,NA,TRBJ2-1,NA,CASSPPQGGHNEQFF,TGTGCCAGCAGCCCACCACAGGGAGGGCACAATGAGCAGTTCTTC
TRBV29-1,NA,TRBJ2-1,NA,CSVDKTRGDEQFF,TGCAGCGTTGATAAGACCCGGGGCGATGAGCAGTTCTTC
TRBV7-9,TRBD1,TRBJ1-3,NA,CASSLGVTGAGNTIYF,TGTGCCAGCAGCTTAGGAGTAACAGGGGCAGGAAACACCATATATTTT
TRBV19,TRBD1,TRBJ1-4,NA,CASSIGQGLFF,TGTGCCAGTAGTATCGGACAGGGGTTGTTTTTT
TRBV2,TRBD1,TRBJ2-7,once,CASSDRGSNNEQYF,TGTGCCAGCAGCGACAGGGGAAGTAACAACGAGCAGTACTTC
TRBV5-1,TRBD1,TRBJ1-6,NA,CASSFTGGGSPLHF,TGCGCCAGCAGCTTCACAGGGGGAGGTTCACCCCTCCACTTT
TRBV5-1,TRBD1,TRBJ1-1,NA,CASSQTQGETEAFF,TGCGCCAGCAGCCAAACCCAGGGGGAAACTGAAGCTTTCTTT
TRBV6-5,NA,TRBJ1-3,NA,CASSYSGISGNTIYF,TGTGCCAGCAGTTACTCAGGGATCTCTGGAAACACCATATATTTT
TRBV4-1,NA,TRBJ2-7,NA,CASSQQGRKDEQYF,TGCGCCAGCAGCCAACAGGGGAGGAAGGACGAGCAGTACTTC
TRBV6-6,NA,TRBJ2-2,NA,CASRTPGSTGELFF,TGTGCCAGCCGAACCCCGGGGAGCACCGGGGAGCTGTTTTTT
TRBV15,TRBD1,TRBJ1-6,NA,CATSRGDRDGPLHF,TGTGCCACCAGCAGAGGGGACAGGGATGGACCCCTCCACTTT
TRBV5-1,TRBD2,TRBJ2-1,NA,CASSPTSGEGQFF,TGCGCCAGCAGCCCTACTAGCGGGGAAGGGCAGTTCTTC
TRBV7-9,NA,TRBJ1-2,NA,CASSHGKTYGYTF,TGTGCCAGCAGCCATGGAAAGACCTATGGCTACACCTTC
TRBV2,TRBD2,TRBJ2-1,NA,CASSEEGRGEQFF,TGTGCCAGCAGTGAAGAAGGGAGGGGTGAGCAGTTCTTC
TRBV28,TRBD1,TRBJ1-2,NA,CASTNQKGAQSGYTF,TGTGCCAGCACCAACCAAAAGGGGGCGCAGAGTGGCTACACCTTC
TRBV28,TRBD2,TRBJ2-5,once,CASSPRGLAGQETQYF,TGTGCCAGCAGCCCTCGGGGACTAGCGGGGCAAGAGACCCAGTACTTC
TRBV5-6,NA,TRBJ2-7,NA,CASSLAGGSPISSYEQYF,TGTGCCAGCAGCTTGGCCGGCGGCAGTCCCATAAGCTCCTACGAGCAGTACTTC
TRBV6-5,NA,TRBJ1-1,NA,CASTKQGGRTEAFF,TGTGCCAGCACTAAACAGGGAGGGAGGACTGAAGCTTTCTTT
TRBV11-3,TRBD1,TRBJ2-2,NA,CASSSGQGARNTGELFF,TGTGCCAGCAGCTCGGGACAGGGGGCGCGGAACACCGGGGAGCTGTTTTTT
TRBV6-5,NA,TRBJ2-6,NA,CASTWGSGANVLTF,TGTGCCAGCACCTGGGGCTCTGGGGCCAACGTCCTGACTTTC
TRBV5-1,NA,TRBJ1-1,NA,CASSLGSGPEAFF,TGCGCCAGCAGCCTGGGGTCGGGACCTGAAGCTTTCTTT
TRBV10-3,NA,TRBJ1-1,NA,CAISKQGGAEAFF,TGTGCCATCAGCAAACAGGGCGGTGCTGAAGCTTTCTTT
TRBV15,NA,TRBJ1-1,once,CATSRDSGAGVGTEAFF,TGTGCCACCAGCAGAGATTCGGGAGCGGGGGTGGGCACTGAAGCTTTCTTT
TRBV4-1,TRBD2,TRBJ2-1,NA,CASSLTSDSSYNEQFF,TGCGCCAGCAGCCTCACTAGCGATAGCTCCTACAATGAGCAGTTCTTC
TRBV5-1,NA,TRBJ1-1,once,CASRVGSVSGTEAFF,TGCGCCAGCAGAGTAGGGTCCGTATCCGGCACTGAAGCTTTCTTT
TRBV6-5,TRBD1,TRBJ2-2,NA,CASVGTGTTGELFF,TGTGCCAGCGTCGGGACAGGGACCACCGGGGAGCTGTTTTTT
TRBV10-3,TRBD1,TRBJ2-2,NA,CAIRIQGNGELFF,TGTGCCATCAGGATACAGGGGAATGGGGAGCTGTTTTTT
TRBV6-1,NA,TRBJ1-3,NA,CASSGPGGLGSGNTIYF,TGTGCCAGCAGTGGACCCGGGGGCCTGGGTTCTGGAAACACCATATATTTT
TRBV9,TRBD1,TRBJ1-2,NA,CASSVDSRDRIF,TGTGCCAGCAGCGTAGATTCTCGGGACAGGATCTTC
TRBV5-1,NA,TRBJ2-7,NA,CASSLDFRGGSYEQYF,TGCGCCAGCAGCTTGGATTTTCGGGGCGGGTCCTACGAGCAGTACTTC
TRBV9,NA,TRBJ1-6,NA,CASSALGNSYNSPLHF,TGTGCCAGCAGCGCACTCGGGAACTCCTATAATTCACCCCTCCACTTT
TRBV30,NA,TRBJ1-1,NA,CAWGTPYTEAFF,TGTGCCTGGGGGACACCGTACACTGAAGCTTTCTTT
TRBV7-9,NA,TRBJ1-6,NA,CASSLGTRNSPLHF,TGTGCCAGCAGCTTAGGGACGCGAAATTCACCCCTCCACTTT
TRBV2,NA,TRBJ1-4,once,CASSERVSNEKLFF,TGTGCCAGCAGTGAAAGGGTTTCTAATGAAAAACTGTTTTTT
TRBV9,NA,TRBJ2-3,NA,CASSAGTPAYTDTQYF,TGTGCCAGCAGCGCCGGGACTCCAGCTTACACAGATACGCAGTATTTT
TRBV6-5,NA,TRBJ2-3,once,CASSYSYGDETDTQYF,TGTGCCAGCAGTTACTCGTATGGGGACGAGACAGATACGCAGTATTTT
TRBV9,NA,TRBJ1-4,once,CASSESGRGRIEKLFF,TGTGCCAGCAGCGAGTCGGGACGGGGGCGAATTGAAAAACTGTTTTTT
TRBV19,TRBD1,TRBJ2-7,few,CASSTRPPLDRALSYEQYF,TGTGCCAGTAGTACTAGACCCCCACTAGACAGGGCCCTATCCTACGAGCAGTACTTC
TRBV7-8,TRBD2,TRBJ2-5,few,CASSLTGLAGWETQYF,TGTGCCAGCAGCTTAACCGGACTAGCGGGGTGGGAGACCCAGTACTTC
TRBV2,NA,TRBJ1-5,once,CASRVTGPNSNQPQHF,TGTGCCAGCAGGGTTACAGGGCCCAATAGCAATCAGCCCCAGCATTTT
TRBV25-1,TRBD1,TRBJ2-7,few,CASSDLGWGQGDYEQYF,TGTGCCAGCAGTGACCTGGGGTGGGGACAGGGCGATTACGAGCAGTACTTC
TRBV4-1,NA,TRBJ2-7,NA,CASSQDPGPYEQYF,TGCGCCAGCAGCCAAGATCCGGGACCCTACGAGCAGTACTTC
TRBV11-2,TRBD2,TRBJ2-5,NA,CASSLVGGSGVQETQYF,TGTGCCAGCAGCTTAGTCGGAGGTAGCGGGGTACAAGAGACCCAGTACTTC
TRBV19,NA,TRBJ1-4,NA,CASSIPDVFSEKLFF,TGTGCCAGTAGTATACCCGACGTTTTCTCCGAAAAACTGTTTTTT
TRBV6-5,NA,TRBJ2-2,NA,CASSFSTSTGELFF,TGTGCCAGCAGCTTTTCCACTAGCACCGGGGAGCTGTTTTTT
TRBV10-1,NA,TRBJ2-7,once,CASSVFAGPVEQYF,TGCGCCAGCAGCGTTTTCGCGGGGCCTGTGGAGCAGTACTTC
TRBV5-5,TRBD1,TRBJ1-5,NA,CASSPQGAYSNQPQHF,TGTGCCAGCAGCCCACAGGGGGCATATAGCAATCAGCCCCAGCATTTT
TRBV5-1,NA,TRBJ1-2,NA,CASSWGHSYGYTF,TGCGCCAGCAGCTGGGGACATAGCTATGGCTACACCTTC
TRBV4-1,TRBD2,TRBJ2-5,NA,CASSPKAGVGETQYF,TGCGCCAGCAGCCCAAAAGCGGGGGTAGGAGAGACCCAGTACTTC
TRBV10-1,NA,TRBJ2-5,NA,CASSAAETQYF,TGCGCCAGCAGTGCGGCGGAGACCCAGTACTTC
TRBV6-1,TRBD2,TRBJ2-7,NA,CASSAVSGGASSYEQYF,TGTGCCAGCAGTGCGGTTAGCGGGGGGGCCAGCTCCTACGAGCAGTACTTC
TRBV19,NA,TRBJ1-2,NA,CASSKTGVYGYTF,TGTGCCAGTAGTAAGACAGGAGTCTATGGCTACACCTTC
TRBV2,NA,TRBJ1-3,NA,CASSTLRFPTSGNTIYF,TGTGCCAGCAGTACCCTCCGATTTCCGACCTCTGGAAACACCATATATTTT
TRBV11-2,NA,TRBJ1-1,once,CASSLEPGTNTEAFF,TGTGCCAGCAGCTTAGAACCAGGGACGAACACTGAAGCTTTCTTT
TRBV5-1,NA,TRBJ2-3,NA,CASSLVPGKGTDTQYF,TGCGCCAGCAGCTTGGTCCCGGGGAAAGGGACAGATACGCAGTATTTT